This passage covers 28 T cell receptor beta chains from one sample sequenced in a study of cytomegalovirus exposure and HLA in healthy donors. Use of 60 Vbeta and 13 Jbeta primers characterized the PCR. Sequenced by immunoSEQ multiplex PCR; TCRdb stores in-frame clones only, minus some. The data show about 160,000 clones, around 80% seen once. Sequencing was performed on PBMCs. The origin of the receptors is a male donor in good health and CMV-seronegative.

The rearrangement uses TRBV7-6 and TRBJ2-1, with unresolved D. The germline V and J ends were trimmed by 2 bases and 10 bases, with 9 bases remaining between them. Germline lookup yields CDR1 SGHVS and CDR2 FNYEAQ. The CDR3 has 12 amino acids. DNA of the CDR3: TGTGCCAGCAGCTTATCTTACGGGGAGCAGTTCTTC. It translates to CASSLSYGEQFF.

The V gene is TRBV30, the J gene TRBJ1-3; D uncertain. CDR3 length equals 10 residues. Germline V lookup: CDR1 GTSNPN, CDR2 SVGIG (reference sequence). Trimming left V 5 bases short and J 8 bases short, with 7 bases between. CDR3 loop: CAWGRDTIYF. The CDR3 DNA follows: TGTGCCTGGGGTCGGGACACCATATATTTT.

The rearrangement uses TRBV7-2 and TRBJ1-5; a possible D gene is TRBD1 (6 bases). This CDR3 contains 16 residues. V was pared by 1 base and J by 3 bases, with 13 bases between. The germline gives CDR1 SGHTA, CDR2 FQGNSA. This CDR3 is CASSLGRGPHNQPQHF. The CDR3 nucleotides are TGTGCCAGCAGCTTAGGGCGGGGGCCTCACAATCAGCCCCAGCATTTT.

The chain combines TRBV5-1 with TRBJ2-1, with 14 bases that match TRBD2. V lost 0 bases and J lost 2; bases outside the gene matches: 4. The germline V gene encodes CDR1 SGHRS and CDR2 YFSETQ. CDR3 length: 18 residues. DNA for the CDR3: TGCGCCAGCAGCTTGGGACTAGCGGGGGGGACCGCCTACAATGAGCAGTTCTTC. Translation: CASSLGLAGGTAYNEQFF.

V usage is TRBV5-4 and J usage is TRBJ2-7; no reliable D call. Germline-derived CDR1 and CDR2 are SGHNT and YYREEE (reference sequence). The CDR3 length is 15 residues. V was shortened by 0 bases and J by 0 bases, with 10 bases between the two germline ends. This chain's CDR3 is CASSLGAVGSYEQYF. The CDR3 DNA reads as TGTGCCAGCAGCTTGGGGGCCGTCGGCTCCTACGAGCAGTACTTC.

V and J are TRBV10-3 and TRBJ2-2; 7 nucleotides line up with TRBD1. Germline-derived CDR1 and CDR2 are ENHRY and SYGVKD. Trimming at V came to 6 bases and at J to 2 bases, leaving 6 bases not matched to a gene. The CDR3 loop spans 15 amino acids. The CDR3 reads CAIRGDRENTGELFF. The CDR3, as DNA: TGTGCCATCAGGGGAGACAGGGAAAACACCGGGGAGCTGTTTTTT.

V is TRBV18 and J is TRBJ1-1; no clear D. V was cut by 3 bases and J by 5 bases, with 16 bases left in between. The germline V gene encodes CDR1 KGHSH and CDR2 LQKENI. The CDR3 has 15 amino acids. The CDR3 region is CASSPPGDRRTEAFF. In DNA form, the CDR3 reads TGTGCCAGCTCACCCCCCGGGGATCGGCGGACTGAAGCTTTCTTT.

The chain links TRBV7-9 to TRBJ2-3; TRBD2 matches at 12 bases. The J segment lost 1 base and the V segment lost 5 bases, leaving 4 bases of the junction unmatched. CDR3 length equals 16 residues. The germline V gene encodes CDR1 SEHNR and CDR2 FQNEAQ (reference sequence). CDR3 amino acids: CASSPGLAGRTDTQYF. The CDR3 coding sequence is TGTGCCAGCAGCCCAGGACTAGCGGGACGCACAGATACGCAGTATTTT.

This clone has only one observation. The chain links TRBV23-1 to TRBJ2-1; 13 bases fit TRBD2. TRBV23-1 is treated as an ORF (open reading frame) with a function not yet certain. V shed 6 bases, J shed 8 bases, and the junction held 10 bases outside the gene matches. This CDR3 comprises 16 residues. CDR3 sequence: CASRLAGGLFLDEQFF. The CDR3 nucleotides read TGCGCCAGCAGACTAGCGGGAGGGTTATTTTTGGATGAGCAGTTCTTC.

There are a few counts of this clone. V is TRBV4-2 and J is TRBJ1-4; D is perhaps TRBD1 (5 bases). CDR3 length: 16 residues. Trimming took off 0 bases at V and 4 bases at J, with 12 bases between the two ends. Per the germline V gene, CDR1 is LGHNA and CDR2 is YNFKEQ. CDR3 DNA sequence: TGTGCCAGCAGCCAAGATGGGGGGAGCCTTAATGAAAAACTGTTTTTT. Its protein product is CASSQDGGSLNEKLFF.

In this sample, this clone turned up a few times. The V gene is TRBV30, the J gene TRBJ1-2; possible D gene TRBD1, 6 bases. Between the trimmed V and J ends, which lost 2 bases and 8 bases, there was a span of 15 bases. CDR3 length: 13 residues. Looked up from germline, CDR1 is GTSNPN and CDR2 is SVGIG (reference sequence). CDR3 nucleotide sequence: TGTGCCTGGAGTTTATCTTTACAGGGAGGCTACACCTTC. Translation: CAWSLSLQGGYTF.

This CDR3 is CASSLNQGYGLFF. As DNA, the CDR3 is TGTGCCAGCTCCTTAAACCAGGGATACGGACTGTTTTTT. This sequence joins TRBV18 and TRBJ1-4; D is perhaps TRBD1 (5 bases). Germline V gives CDR1 KGHSH, CDR2 LQKENI. Between the trimmed V and J ends, which lost 6 bases and 13 bases, there was a span of 18 bases. This CDR3 region has 13 residues.

The rearrangement uses TRBV7-8 and TRBJ2-2; TRBD1 might be the D (5 bases). This CDR3 comprises 15 residues. Trimming left V 0 bases short and J 5 bases short, with 10 bases between. Germline V gene lookup returns CDR1 SGHVS and CDR2 FQNEAQ. For the CDR3, the DNA is TGTGCCAGCAGCTTAGCGGGGCCGAGGACCGGGGAGCTGTTTTTT. It is translated as CASSLAGPRTGELFF. Full variable domain (missing parts from reference TRBV7-8 and TRBJ2-2): GAGVSQSPRYKVAKRGQDVALRCDPISGHVSLFWYQQALGQGPEFLTYFQNEAQLDKSGLPSDRFFAERPEGSVSTLKIQRTQQEDSAVYLCASSLAGPRTGELFFGEGSRLTVL.

The genes are TRBV13 and TRBJ2-7, with TRBD1 matching 7 bases. Germline V CDR1 and CDR2: PRHDT, FYEKMQ (reference sequence). Trimming cost V 5 bases and J 6 bases; bases outside gene matches: 10. The CDR3 is made up of 14 amino acids. CDR3 nucleotides: TGTGCCAGCAGCCCTCGCCACACAGGGGCCGAGCAGTACTTC. Translating it yields CASSPRHTGAEQYF. The full variable domain, with the rest looked up from reference TRBV13 and TRBJ2-7, is AAGVIQSPRHLIKEKRETATLKCYPIPRHDTVYWYQQGPGQDPQFLISFYEKMQSDKGSIPDRFSAQQFSDYHSELNMSSLELGDSALYFCASSPRHTGAEQYFGPGTRLTVT.

The chain carries TRBV4-3 and TRBJ1-4; a weak D match, TRBD1 (5 bases). This CDR3 contains 18 residues. Trimming stripped 0 bases from V and 7 bases from J, with 21 bases between. Germline lookup yields CDR1 LGHNA and CDR2 YSLEER. CDR3 nucleotides: TGCGCCAGCAGCCAAGATATGCGTTCTCCGGGGGGGGGTGAAAAACTGTTTTTT. Its protein is CASSQDMRSPGGGEKLFF.

J is TRBJ2-5 and V is TRBV27; possible D gene TRBD1, 7 bases. The J call may be faulty, since TRBJ2-7 better matches the DNA end. Germline lookup yields CDR1 MNHEY and CDR2 SMNVEV (reference sequence). CDR3 length equals 13 residues. DNA of the CDR3: TGTGCCAGCAGTTTGGGGGGACAGTACGAGCAGTACTTC. Its translation is CASSLGGQYEQYF.

This chain links TRBV7-6 with TRBJ1-3, with D unclear. Trimming pared 2 bases from V and 0 bases from J, leaving 8 bases between. CDR1 is SGHVS and CDR2 is FNYEAQ in the germline V gene. This CDR3 spans 15 amino acids. CDR3 protein: CASSLRQNSGNTIYF. CDR3 DNA sequence: TGTGCCAGCAGCTTACGCCAGAACTCTGGAAACACCATATATTTT.

The chain employs TRBV5-1 and TRBJ2-3, with 7 positions matching TRBD2. V was pared by 0 bases and J by 5 bases, with 6 bases of the junction left unmatched. Germline loops: CDR1 SGHRS, CDR2 YFSETQ. The CDR3 loop spans 15 amino acids. The CDR3 loop is CASSLEGAGVDTQYF. CDR3 coding DNA: TGCGCCAGCAGCTTGGAAGGGGCGGGAGTAGATACGCAGTATTTT.

The rearrangement joins TRBV6-6 to TRBJ1-2; TRBD1 aligns across 8 bases. Germline V gene data show CDR1 as MNHNY and CDR2 as SVGAGI (reference sequence). This CDR3 has 14 amino acids. V lost 2 bases, J lost 8 bases, and 7 bases stayed unmatched. CDR3 amino acids: CASSYPDRGRGYTF. CDR3 in DNA: TGTGCCAGCAGTTACCCCGACAGGGGCCGGGGCTACACCTTC.

The chain carries TRBV5-1 and TRBJ2-1; D may be TRBD2 (5 bases). The CDR3 is made up of 13 amino acids. CDR1 is SGHRS, CDR2 YFSETQ, per germline. V was cut by 4 bases and J by 5 bases, with 10 bases left in between. The CDR3 DNA is TGCGCCAGCAGCCTTGGACTCAACAATGAGCAGTTCTTC. It translates to CASSLGLNNEQFF. The full variable domain, its missing parts supplied by reference TRBV5-1 and TRBJ2-1, is KAGVTQTPRYLIKTRGQQVTLSCSPISGHRSVSWYQQTPGQGLQFLFEYFSETQRNKGNFPGRFSGRQFSNSRSEMNVSTLELGDSALYLCASSLGLNNEQFFGPGTRLTVL.

The gene calls are TRBV5-4 and TRBJ1-1, with 9 nucleotides matching TRBD1. Germline CDR1 and CDR2: SGHNT and YYREEE (reference sequence). CDR3 length: 13 residues. Trimming took 4 bases from V and 8 from J; bases not matched to a gene: 6. The CDR3 sequence: CASSLPDRGEAFF. In nucleotides, the CDR3 is TGTGCCAGCAGCCTCCCGGACAGGGGAGAAGCTTTCTTT.

The gene calls are TRBV4-2 and TRBJ2-2, with 9 bases matching TRBD2. This CDR3 has 20 amino acids. J was trimmed by 5 bases and V by 1 base; bases with no gene match: 17. Germline-derived CDR1 and CDR2 are LGHNA and YNFKEQ. CDR3 nucleotides: TGTGCCAGCAGCCAAGTCGAGGAAGGGCGGGGGGGTGGTCGGACCGGGGAGCTGTTTTTT. The encoded protein is CASSQVEEGRGGGRTGELFF.

V gene TRBV14 combines with J gene TRBJ1-2; D is unresolved. V lost 3 bases to trimming and J lost 4 bases, with 9 bases between them. Per the germline V gene, CDR1 is SGHDN and CDR2 is FVKESK. The CDR3 covers 13 residues. The CDR3 region is CASSHPGIYGYTF. The DNA of the CDR3 is TGTGCCAGCAGCCATCCGGGGATCTATGGCTACACCTTC.

The chain employs TRBV28 and TRBJ2-4; TRBD2 might be the D (7 bases). V was clipped by 2 bases and J by 6 bases, with 14 bases between them. This CDR3 contains 15 residues. The germline CDR1 and CDR2 sequences are MDHEN and SYDVKM. The CDR3: CASSLVRGGGNIQYF. In DNA, the CDR3 is TGTGCCAGCAGTTTAGTTCGGGGAGGGGGAAACATTCAGTACTTC.

The chain couples TRBV5-3 to TRBJ2-2, with D possibly matching TRBD2 (5 bases). TRBV5-3 is an ORF, and what it does is uncertain. The CDR3 spans 15 residues. With 6 bases removed from V and 1 base from J, the gap between germline ends came to 13 bases. The DNA for the CDR3 is TGTGCCAGAACCCAGGAAGCGGAGAACACCGGGGAGCTGTTTTTT. The encoded protein is CARTQEAENTGELFF.

The genes are TRBV4-3 and TRBJ1-4; tentatively, D is TRBD1 (5 bases). The length of the CDR3 is 16 residues. The V gene's germline CDR1 is LGHNA and CDR2 YSLEER. The V gene lost 1 base and the J gene lost 7 bases, with 16 bases spanning the gap. The CDR3 is CASSQVGRGKGEKLFF. The CDR3, as DNA: TGCGCCAGCAGCCAAGTGGGGCGCGGGAAGGGTGAAAAACTGTTTTTT.

This clone was seen a handful of times. The rearrangement joins TRBV6-5 to TRBJ2-5; D gene uncertain. V shed 2 bases and J shed 7 bases, with 14 bases lying between them. The CDR3 contains 14 residues. Looked up from germline, CDR1 is MNHEY and CDR2 is SVGAGI. DNA for the CDR3: TGTGCCAGCAGTTACCTCCCACTCGGCGGGACCCAGTACTTC. It yields the protein CASSYLPLGGTQYF.

The rearrangement joins TRBV28 to TRBJ1-2; TRBD1 agrees at 8 bases. This CDR3 comprises 16 residues. Per the germline V gene, CDR1 is MDHEN and CDR2 is SYDVKM. Trimming at V came to 6 bases and at J to 0 bases, leaving 9 bases not matched to a gene. In nucleotides, the CDR3 is TGTGCCAGCAGGAACGCAGGGGGCAGGGCTAACTATGGCTACACCTTC. Its translation: CASRNAGGRANYGYTF.